Below are 29 T cell receptor beta chains sequenced from a single sample in a study of blood T cell repertoires in COVID-19. Sequencing used immunoSEQ multiplex PCR; TCRdb keeps in-frame clones, though not all of them. The sample has approximately 350,000 clones, about nine tenths seen once. The specimen sequenced was peripheral blood. These receptors were collected from a woman between 45 and 60 years old with COVID-19, enrolled during active disease.

The gene calls are TRBV18 and TRBJ2-4, with TRBD2 identical over 8 bases. Germline V gives CDR1 KGHSH, CDR2 LQKENI. The CDR3 length is 15 residues. Unmatched junction bases numbered 10, after V lost 3 bases and J lost 9 bases. Here the CDR3 reads CASSPASGLSGIQYF. In nucleotides, the CDR3 is TGTGCCAGCTCACCGGCTAGCGGGTTATCGGGCATTCAGTACTTC.

The J gene is TRBJ1-1, the V gene TRBV18; unclear D gene. The CDR3 has 14 amino acids. Trimming removed 0 bases at V and 3 bases at J, with 8 bases between. Looked up from germline, CDR1 is KGHSH and CDR2 is LQKENI. This CDR3 reads CASSPPGTYTEAFF. CDR3 DNA sequence: TGTGCCAGCTCACCACCGGGCACCTACACTGAAGCTTTCTTT. Supplemented by reference TRBV18 and TRBJ1-1, the full variable domain reads NAGVMQNPRHLVRRRGQEARLRCSPMKGHSHVYWYRQLPEEGLKFMVYLQKENIIDESGMPKERFSAEFPKEGPSILRIQQVVRGDSAAYFCASSPPGTYTEAFFGQGTRLTVV.

This chain joins TRBV14 and TRBJ1-2; 9 bases align to TRBD1. With V trimmed by 0 bases and J by 5 bases, 7 bases remained unmatched. CDR1 and CDR2 from the germline V gene are SGHDN and FVKESK. There are 16 residues in the CDR3. DNA of the CDR3: TGTGCCAGCAGCCAAGATCCGGGACAGGGAACGTATGGCTACACCTTC. It yields the protein CASSQDPGQGTYGYTF.

The V call is TRBV9, the J call TRBJ2-1; no reliable D call. V dropped 1 base and J dropped 7 bases, with 12 bases sitting between them. Germline-derived CDR1 and CDR2 are SGDLS and YYNGEE. The CDR3 sequence is 14 residues long. The CDR3: CASSVPKTGNEQFF. The CDR3, as DNA: TGTGCCAGCAGCGTACCCAAGACTGGTAATGAGCAGTTCTTC.

The V call is TRBV19, the J call TRBJ2-3, with TRBD2 matching over 10 bases. Per germline, CDR1 LNHDA and CDR2 SQIVND (reference sequence). J lost 6 bases, V lost 6 bases, and 15 bases had no gene match. The CDR3 runs to 17 residues. The CDR3 nucleotides read TGTGCCAGTAGGGCCCTCCGTAGGCTAGCGGGAGAGGATACGCAGTATTTT. Its protein product is CASRALRRLAGEDTQYF. Looking up the rest from reference TRBV19 and TRBJ2-3 gives the full variable domain: DGGITQSPKYLFRKEGQNVTLSCEQNLNHDAMYWYRQDPGQGLRLIYYSQIVNDFQKGDIAEGYSVSREKKESFPLTVTSAQKNPTAFYLCASRALRRLAGEDTQYFGPGTRLTVL.

This clone was found a few times. The chain employs TRBV2 and TRBJ2-1, with D possibly being TRBD2 (5 bases). The germline V gene has CDR1 SNHLY and CDR2 FYNNEI. The CDR3 runs 15 residues. V was trimmed by 3 bases and J by 6 bases, leaving 15 bases between them. The CDR3 region is CASSDWLLGGNEQFF. The CDR3 DNA sequence: TGTGCCAGCAGTGATTGGTTACTAGGTGGCAATGAGCAGTTCTTC.

CDR3 DNA sequence: TGTGCCAGCAGCTTAAAGGGACTAGCGGTAAGCAAGATATACAATGAGCAGTTCTTC. Encoded protein: CASSLKGLAVSKIYNEQFF. The V and J genes are TRBV7-3 and TRBJ2-1; 11 nucleotides align to TRBD2. Germline CDR1 reads SGHTA; CDR2 reads FQGTGA. CDR3 length: 19 residues. V trimming: 1 base; J trimming: 4 bases; junction bases outside the gene matches: 12.

The gene calls are TRBV4-1 and TRBJ1-2; a weak D match, TRBD1 (5 bases). V was pared by 0 bases and J by 4 bases, with 12 bases between. This CDR3 region has 15 residues. CDR1 is MGHRA, CDR2 YSYEKL, per germline. The CDR3 sequence is CASSQDLERGYGYTF. The CDR3, as DNA: TGCGCCAGCAGCCAAGATCTGGAAAGGGGCTATGGCTACACCTTC.

V gene TRBV21-1 combines with J gene TRBJ2-4; the D segment call TRBD1 is taken from the table without a DNA check. TRBV21-1 has pseudogene status. The CDR3 has 14 residues. For the CDR3, the DNA is TGTGCCAGCAGCAAAGAACAGGGTAAAAACATTCAGTACTTC. Protein sequence: CASSKEQGKNIQYF.

The rearrangement joins TRBV5-6 to TRBJ2-1; 9 positions agree with TRBD2. The CDR3 is 16 amino acids. With 4 bases clipped from V and 4 bases from J, the junction kept 9 bases outside the gene matches. Germline CDR1 is SGHDT and CDR2 is YYEEEE. CDR3 region: CASSTGLASQYNEQFF. The CDR3 coding sequence is TGTGCCAGCAGCACCGGACTAGCGTCCCAATACAATGAGCAGTTCTTC.

The rearrangement joins TRBV2 to TRBJ1-4; D is unresolved. This CDR3 spans 11 amino acids. In germline, CDR1 is SNHLY, CDR2 FYNNEI. Trimming cost V 3 bases and J 11 bases, with 7 bases left between them. The CDR3, as DNA: TGTGCCAGCAGTGAGATTAGTAAACTGTTTTTT. This sequence encodes CASSEISKLFF.

The V gene is TRBV29-1, the J gene TRBJ2-3, with D perhaps matching TRBD1 (6 bases). From germline, CDR1 is SQVTM and CDR2 ANQGSEA. V lost 7 bases and J 5 bases, leaving 10 bases between the germline ends. There are 11 residues in the CDR3. This chain's CDR3 is CSAEGVDTQYF. The CDR3 region has the DNA TGCAGCGCCGAGGGGGTAGATACGCAGTATTTT.

V gene TRBV27 combines with J gene TRBJ1-4; 7 bases are shared with TRBD1. The CDR3 runs to 15 residues. Trimming cost V 5 bases and J 6 bases; bases outside gene matches: 9. Germline CDR1 and CDR2: MNHEY and SMNVEV (reference sequence). CDR3 in amino acids: CASSRGTEYYEKLFF. For the CDR3, the DNA is TGTGCCAGCAGTCGCGGGACAGAGTATTATGAAAAACTGTTTTTT.

The gene calls are TRBV5-4 and TRBJ2-1, with 9 nucleotides matching TRBD1. V was clipped by 4 bases and J by 3 bases; unmatched bases: 8. There are 16 residues in the CDR3. In germline, CDR1 is SGHNT, CDR2 YYREEE (reference sequence). The CDR3 here is CASSETGGVIYNEQFF. The DNA of the CDR3 is TGTGCCAGCAGCGAAACAGGGGGCGTGATCTACAATGAGCAGTTCTTC.

The chain employs TRBV6-5 and TRBJ1-2; TRBD1 aligns across 8 bases. The germline gives CDR1 MNHEY, CDR2 SVGAGI. The ends lost 6 bases at V and 1 base at J; junction bases unmatched: 4. The CDR3 covers 14 residues. CDR3 bases: TGTGCCAGCAGCGGACAGGGTAGTAACTATGGCTACACCTTC. This codes for CASSGQGSNYGYTF.

This chain links TRBV6-4 with TRBJ1-5; D perhaps matches TRBD1 (6 bases). V was cut by 5 bases and J by 5 bases, with 22 bases left in between. Per germline, CDR1 MRHNA and CDR2 SNTAGT. This CDR3 is built from 17 residues. CDR3 nucleotide sequence: TGTGCCAGCAGTATTAGCCCGACAGGCGGGGGGGATCAGCCCCAGCATTTT. Residues: CASSISPTGGGDQPQHF.

This clone was detected once. The chain recombines TRBV6-6 with TRBJ2-7; TRBD1 matches at 9 bases. This CDR3 is built from 16 residues. V shed 2 bases, J shed 4 bases, and the junction held 9 bases outside the gene matches. Germline-derived CDR1 and CDR2 are MNHNY and SVGAGI (reference sequence). The CDR3 region has the DNA TGTGCCAGCAGTTACCAAGGGGGGACAGGGACGTACGAGCAGTACTTC. It translates to CASSYQGGTGTYEQYF.

This clone was detected a few times. CDR3 coding DNA: TGTGCCAGTAGTATAGGGGGCCAAGATAATTCACCCCTCCACTTT. Translation: CASSIGGQDNSPLHF. This chain uses TRBV19 with TRBJ1-6; TRBD1 might be the D (5 bases). This CDR3 comprises 15 residues. Germline lookup yields CDR1 LNHDA and CDR2 SQIVND (reference sequence). V was pared by 1 base and J by 5 bases, with 9 bases between.

The chain couples TRBV28 to TRBJ2-7; 7 nucleotides align to TRBD2. CDR1 is MDHEN and CDR2 is SYDVKM in the germline V gene. Trimming at V came to 5 bases and at J to 7 bases, leaving 2 bases not matched to a gene. This CDR3 spans 11 amino acids. The CDR3 here is CASSVGGEQYF. The CDR3 coding sequence is TGTGCCAGCAGTGTGGGGGGGGAGCAGTACTTC.

The rearrangement uses TRBV6-5 and TRBJ2-7, with TRBD2 identical over 8 bases. The CDR3 has 15 amino acids. Germline V lookup: CDR1 MNHEY, CDR2 SVGAGI. V dropped 2 bases and J dropped 5; count of bases not matched to a gene: 8. CDR3 loop: CASSYQRERGHEQYF. The CDR3 region has the DNA TGTGCCAGCAGTTACCAGCGGGAGAGGGGCCACGAGCAGTACTTC.

V gene TRBV20-1 combines with J gene TRBJ2-3; TRBD2 aligns across 7 bases. The CDR3 sequence is 14 residues long. The V gene end was trimmed by 3 bases and the J gene end by 4 bases; junction bases not matched to a gene: 7. The V gene's germline CDR1 is DFQATT and CDR2 SNEGSKA (reference sequence). For the CDR3, the DNA is TGCAGTGCTAGTAGCGGACTAGTCCCAGATACGCAGTATTTT. As protein: CSASSGLVPDTQYF.

V and J are TRBV27 and TRBJ2-3; 7 positions match TRBD1. The germline V gene has CDR1 MNHEY and CDR2 SMNVEV (reference sequence). Trimming at V came to 8 bases and at J to 0 bases, leaving 8 bases not matched to a gene. This CDR3 spans 15 amino acids. CDR3 in DNA: TGTGCCAGCTACCAGACAGGGTCTAGCACAGATACGCAGTATTTT. Translated, it gives CASYQTGSSTDTQYF.

The chain employs TRBV19 and TRBJ1-2; D is possibly TRBD1 (6 bases). This CDR3 is 14 amino acids long. The V gene lost 4 bases and the J gene lost 7 bases, with 16 bases spanning the gap. Germline CDR1 is LNHDA and CDR2 is SQIVND (reference sequence). CDR3 amino acids: CASSTNTGPGGYTF. CDR3 nucleotide sequence: TGTGCCAGTAGTACCAATACAGGGCCTGGTGGCTACACCTTC.

V gene TRBV11-2 combines with J gene TRBJ2-1; D is perhaps TRBD2 (5 bases). Trimming took 7 bases from V and 2 from J, leaving 12 bases between them. The germline CDR1 and CDR2 sequences are SGHAT and FQNNGV. This CDR3 is 14 amino acids long. The CDR3 spells CASIARETYNEQFF. As DNA, the CDR3 is TGTGCCAGCATCGCGAGGGAAACCTACAATGAGCAGTTCTTC.

The CDR3 coding sequence is TGTGCCAGCAGCTGGACAGATACCTACGAGCAGTACTTC. Translated, it gives CASSWTDTYEQYF. The V and J genes are TRBV5-5 and TRBJ2-7; possible D gene TRBD1, 6 bases. The V end was cut by 3 bases, the J end by 2 bases, with 9 bases between. The length of the CDR3 is 13 residues. Germline V gives CDR1 SGHKS, CDR2 YYEKEE (reference sequence).

The J gene is TRBJ2-3, the V gene TRBV3-1 (or the pseudogene TRBV3-2); possible D gene TRBD2, 6 bases. V lost 4 bases, J lost 0 bases, and 14 bases lay in between. Germline V gives CDR1 LGHDT, CDR2 YNNKEL (reference sequence). This CDR3 region has 16 residues. CDR3 region: CASSPMGGTSTDTQYF. The CDR3 DNA sequence: TGTGCCAGCAGCCCCATGGGCGGGACTAGCACAGATACGCAGTATTTT.

The chain uses TRBV30 and TRBJ2-1; TRBD2 matches at 11 bases. CDR1 is GTSNPN and CDR2 is SVGIG in the germline V gene (reference sequence). V gave up 4 bases and J gave up 14 bases; unmatched junction bases: 10. The CDR3 is made up of 13 amino acids. CDR3 in DNA: TGTGCCTGGAAATTAGCGGGAGGGCCGGGCGAGTTCTTC. Its translation: CAWKLAGGPGEFF. Supplemented by reference TRBV30 and TRBJ2-1, the full variable domain reads SQTIHQWPATLVQPVGSPLSLECTVEGTSNPNLYWYRQAAGRGLQLLFYSVGIGQISSEVPQNLSASRPQDRQFILSSKKLLLSDSGFYLCAWKLAGGPGEFFGPGTRLTVL.

This chain links TRBV5-6 with TRBJ2-7, with a weak D call TRBD1 (6 bases). The V and J ends lost 2 bases and 3 bases respectively, with 15 bases between them. The CDR3 totals 15 residues. The germline V gene has CDR1 SGHDT and CDR2 YYEEEE. Here the CDR3 DNA reads TGTGCCAGCAGCTTAGTGGACAGCCCAGGCTACGAGCAGTACTTC. It codes for CASSLVDSPGYEQYF.

The chain is built from TRBV20-1 and TRBJ2-1; D might be TRBD2 (7 bases). Germline CDR1 and CDR2: DFQATT and SNEGSKA (reference sequence). V was pared by 3 bases and J by 5 bases, with 26 bases between. The CDR3 consists of 18 residues. CDR3 sequence reads: CSASGSGGAVTAHNEQFF. The CDR3 DNA sequence: TGCAGTGCTAGTGGGTCGGGGGGCGCGGTTACCGCACACAATGAGCAGTTCTTC.